Listed below are T cell receptor beta chains from one sample, sequenced in a study of beta chain features in type 1 diabetes. Clones were read by immunoSEQ multiplex PCR, and TCRdb kept only the in-frame ones, dropping some. The repertoire has almost 250,000 clones, 13% to 15% of them found once; the top ten carry about 0.024%. The sample was naive CD4+ T cells from blood. These receptors originate from a woman in her thirties or forties in good health. The CDR3 runs from the conserved cysteine through the conserved F or W.

>TRBV6-5|TRBJ1-5
CASSRGVLAPQHF
>TRBV7-2|TRBJ1-3
CASSTRTGDSGNTIYF
>TRBV27|TRBJ2-7
CASSFGRSRGEQYF
>TRBV12-5|TRBJ2-3
CASGLVLAGGDTQYF
>TRBV2|TRBJ2-1
CASSGIASGANEQFF
>TRBV7-2|TRBJ2-1
CASSYDYAGGLDEQFF
>TRBV4-3|TRBJ2-1
CASSQRVTGGFDEQFF
>TRBV2|TRBJ1-1
CASSPASGTGAWYPPPEAFF
>TRBV6-1|TRBJ2-3
CASSGGGQGWADTQYF
>TRBV9|TRBJ2-3
CASSVRAGQGRFSTDTQYF
>TRBV7-2|TRBJ2-1
CASSGLRGGQAYNEQFF
>TRBV9|TRBJ2-2
CASSQGQVNTGELFF
>TRBV5-1|TRBJ2-7
CASSFQPSGSGGEDEQYF
>TRBV19|TRBJ2-3
CASRVRSTDTQYF
>TRBV11-2|TRBJ1-1
CASSAQGNTEAFF
>TRBV7-2|TRBJ2-1
CASSVIIVDNNEQFF
>TRBV2|TRBJ2-1
CASSQTSGVIKEQFF
>TRBV11-2|TRBJ2-3
CASSARGHTDTQYF
>TRBV11-2|TRBJ2-7
CASSLAGEQYF
>TRBV19|TRBJ2-7
CASRGLGQGLGEQYF
>TRBV7-8|TRBJ1-2
CASGVRDRGRGYTF
>TRBV10-3|TRBJ1-4
CAINGQAGEKLFF
>TRBV18|TRBJ2-7
CASSPRTGGSEQYF
>TRBV5-8|TRBJ2-1
CASSLGLAVDEQFF
>TRBV18|TRBJ2-3
CASSPPGLAGGRDTQYF
>TRBV10-3|TRBJ2-3
CAIAPSTGALGTDTQYF
>TRBV6-5|TRBJ2-3
CASSSTSGGTGYF